This is a list of T cell receptor beta chains from one sample in a study of cytomegalovirus exposure and HLA in healthy donors. Here immunoSEQ multiplex PCR was the method, and the copy in TCRdb shows in-frame clones only, minus some. This table holds about 200,000 clones, 80% to 90% found once. Sequencing used PBMCs. Receptor source: a woman in her twenties or thirties in good health and CMV-seronegative. CDR3s include the opening cysteine and the closing phenylalanine or tryptophan. D genes are given only for firm matches. Some rows mark clone size as missing; the rest say once, few, many or name a class of expanded clone.

size: -
J: TRBJ2-1
D: -
V: TRBV28
length: 16
DNA: TGTGCCAGCAGTTTAACCCGGCAGGGCACCTACAATGAGCAGTTCTTC
CDR3: CASSLTRQGTYNEQFF

size: once
J: TRBJ1-6
D: -
V: TRBV7-8
length: 14
DNA: TGTGCCAGCAGCTTAGAGTACCAGTCCTCACCCCTCCACTTT
CDR3: CASSLEYQSSPLHF

size: -
J: TRBJ1-5
D: -
V: TRBV5-1
length: 15
DNA: TGCGCCAGCAGCTTGGCCCCCGGGGGCAATCAGCCCCAGCATTTT
CDR3: CASSLAPGGNQPQHF

size: -
J: TRBJ2-5
D: -
V: TRBV5-1
length: 14
DNA: TGCGCCAGCAGCACCGGACAGCTGGGGGAGACCCAGTACTTC
CDR3: CASSTGQLGETQYF

size: -
J: TRBJ2-3
D: TRBD2
V: TRBV7-2
length: 17
DNA: TGTGCCAGCAGCCTCGGGAGGGGCCTTACTAGCACAGATACGCAGTATTTT
CDR3: CASSLGRGLTSTDTQYF

size: -
J: TRBJ1-2
D: -
V: TRBV19
length: 12
DNA: TGTGCCAGTACCCCAGGGGCGAAGGTAAACACCTTC
CDR3: CASTPGAKVNTF

size: -
J: TRBJ2-7
D: -
V: TRBV4-2
length: 15
DNA: TGTGCCAGCAGCCAAGTAATGGACTCCACCTACGAGCAGTACTTC
CDR3: CASSQVMDSTYEQYF

size: -
J: TRBJ1-1
D: TRBD1
V: TRBV28
length: 15
DNA: TGTGCCAGCAGTTTCGGGACAGGGGGCCGAACTGAAGCTTTCTTT
CDR3: CASSFGTGGRTEAFF

size: -
J: TRBJ2-3
D: TRBD2
V: TRBV28
length: 14
DNA: TGTGCCAGCCTTAGCGGGGTCAGCACAGATACGCAGTATTTT
CDR3: CASLSGVSTDTQYF

size: -
J: TRBJ2-7
D: -
V: TRBV5-1
length: 13
DNA: TGCGCCAGCAGCCCCGAGCAACTCTACGAGCAGTACTTC
CDR3: CASSPEQLYEQYF

size: -
J: TRBJ2-5
D: -
V: TRBV7-3
length: 13
DNA: TGTGCCAGCAGCTTATCACCTAGACAGGCCCAGTACTTC
CDR3: CASSLSPRQAQYF

size: -
J: TRBJ2-5
D: -
V: TRBV7-9
length: 14
DNA: TGTGCCAGCAGCTTAACCGCTGGGCCAGAGACCCAGTACTTC
CDR3: CASSLTAGPETQYF

size: once
J: TRBJ1-1
D: -
V: TRBV28
length: 13
DNA: TGTGCCAGCAGTCGAAACTTGAACACTGAAGCTTTCTTT
CDR3: CASSRNLNTEAFF

size: -
J: TRBJ2-3
D: TRBD1
V: TRBV29-1
length: 16
DNA: TGCAGCGTTGTAGGGCTCCAGGGGGAAAGCACAGATACGCAGTATTTT
CDR3: CSVVGLQGESTDTQYF

size: -
J: TRBJ1-2
D: -
V: TRBV6-1
length: 18
DNA: TGTGCCAGCAGTGAATTTGGGGCAGTGGGACTAGGGAACTATGGCTACACCTTC
CDR3: CASSEFGAVGLGNYGYTF

size: -
J: TRBJ2-1
D: TRBD2
V: TRBV7-3
length: 17
DNA: TGTGCCAGCAGCCCCCTAGGCGGGACTAGCGGGCTCAATGAGCAGTTCTTC
CDR3: CASSPLGGTSGLNEQFF

size: -
J: TRBJ2-7
D: -
V: TRBV7-9
length: 11
DNA: TGTTCCAGCAGCTCCTACTACGAGCAGTACTTC
CDR3: CSSSSYYEQYF

size: -
J: TRBJ1-1
D: -
V: TRBV7-9
length: 12
DNA: TGTTCCAGCGCTGGGACACCCAGGGAACCTTTCTTT
CDR3: CSSAGTPREPFF

size: -
J: TRBJ2-7
D: TRBD1
V: TRBV6-5
length: 16
DNA: TGTGCCAGCAGTTACTCCCCGGACAGGGTCCCCTACGAGCAGTACTTC
CDR3: CASSYSPDRVPYEQYF

size: -
J: TRBJ2-2
D: -
V: TRBV10-3
length: 14
DNA: TGTGCCATCAGCCCCGGGGTACTTGGGGGGGAGCTGTTTTTT
CDR3: CAISPGVLGGELFF

size: -
J: TRBJ1-5
D: -
V: TRBV5-3
length: 13
DNA: TGTGCCAGAAGGCACAGTAGCAATCAGCCCCAGCATTTT
CDR3: CARRHSSNQPQHF

size: -
J: TRBJ1-3
D: -
V: TRBV7-9
length: 14
DNA: TGTGCCAGCAGCTCCCCGCGGAAAGGAAACACCATATATTTT
CDR3: CASSSPRKGNTIYF

size: -
J: TRBJ2-7
D: TRBD1
V: TRBV9
length: 15
DNA: TGTGCCAGCAGCCCTAGGACAGGGGAAAGGTACGAGCAGTACTTC
CDR3: CASSPRTGERYEQYF

size: -
J: TRBJ2-1
D: TRBD2
V: TRBV10-3
length: 11
DNA: TGTGCCATCAGTGACGGGGGGTGGCAGTTCTTC
CDR3: CAISDGGWQFF